This T cell receptor (beta chain) was found in a study of T cells in Graves' hyperthyroidism and ophthalmopathy. Using RNA transcripts as the source, TCR beta CDR3 regions were amplified. RT-PCR in the first round (using the HTBI primer set) targeted the TCR CDR3. TCRdb used MiXCR to reprocess the multiplex PCR reads, holding one entry per CDR3 protein. The profile covers about 760,000 distinct CDR3 sequences, with around 40% appearing a single time and around 30% taken by the ten largest. From germline, CDR1 is LGHNA and CDR2 YSLEER. CDR3 size: 14 residues. Between the trimmed V and J ends, which lost 4 bases and 1 base, there was a span of 10 bases.

The sequenced material came from blood. This chain uses TRBV4-3 with TRBJ2-5; a weak D match, TRBD1 (6 bases). This receptor was obtained from a woman aged 40 to 50 with Graves' hyperthyroidism. The CDR3 coding sequence is TGCGCCAGCAGCCCCGACAGGATCCAAGAGACCCAGTACTTC. Translated: CASSPDRIQETQYF.